Each of the 21 T cell receptor beta chains below was sequenced from the same sample in a study of blood T cell repertoires in COVID-19. Repertoires were generated with immunoSEQ multiplex PCR, while TCRdb's copy carries only in-frame clones and drops some. The table has about 56,000 clones, roughly 87% seen once. Specimen: peripheral blood. The receptors derive from a woman aged 55 to 70 with COVID-19, enrolled during active disease.

This clone was seen only a few times. This chain links TRBV7-2 with TRBJ1-2; 9 nucleotides agree with TRBD1. Germline-derived CDR1 and CDR2 are SGHTA and FQGNSA. The CDR3 runs 18 residues. The junction had 13 bases not matched to a gene; V was cut back by 1 base and J by 4 bases. In nucleotides, the CDR3 is TGTGCCAGCAGCTTAGGTGTAGGACAGGGGTCTCTCTCCTATGGCTACACCTTC. Protein product: CASSLGVGQGSLSYGYTF.

The J gene is TRBJ1-3, the V gene TRBV13, with TRBD1 as a possible D gene (5 bases). Germline V gives CDR1 PRHDT, CDR2 FYEKMQ (reference sequence). This CDR3 is built from 17 residues. Trimming removed 0 bases from V and 0 bases from J, with 12 bases in between. CDR3 nucleotide sequence: TGTGCCAGCAGCTTAGGCCTCGGGGACTACTCTGGAAACACCATATATTTT. Residues: CASSLGLGDYSGNTIYF. Full variable domain (outside the CDR3, taken from reference TRBV13 and TRBJ1-3): AAGVIQSPRHLIKEKRETATLKCYPIPRHDTVYWYQQGPGQDPQFLISFYEKMQSDKGSIPDRFSAQQFSDYHSELNMSSLELGDSALYFCASSLGLGDYSGNTIYFGEGSWLTVV.

The rearrangement joins TRBV6-4 to TRBJ2-7, with D perhaps matching TRBD2 (6 bases). CDR3 size: 17 residues. V was trimmed by 2 bases and J by 6 bases, leaving 23 bases between them. Germline V CDR1 and CDR2: MRHNA, SNTAGT. The CDR3 loop reads CASSDRPRANRGVEQYF. CDR3 in DNA: TGTGCCAGCAGTGACAGGCCACGGGCCAACCGCGGGGTCGAGCAGTACTTC.

The gene calls are TRBV3-1 (or the pseudogene TRBV3-2) and TRBJ2-3; no firm D call. This CDR3 comprises 14 residues. The V gene lost 0 bases and the J gene lost 4 bases, with 8 bases spanning the gap. Germline-derived CDR1 and CDR2 are LGHDT and YNNKEL (reference sequence). The CDR3 spells CASSQDVAPDTQYF. In DNA form, the CDR3 reads TGTGCCAGCAGCCAAGACGTGGCCCCAGATACGCAGTATTTT.

The V gene is TRBV5-1, the J gene TRBJ2-1; 10 bases are shared with TRBD2. The J segment lost 4 bases and the V segment lost 5 bases, leaving 6 bases of the junction unmatched. Germline CDR1 and CDR2: SGHRS and YFSETQ. CDR3 length: 15 amino acids. The CDR3 loop is CASRTTSGQYNEQFF. In DNA, the CDR3 is TGCGCCAGCAGGACGACTAGCGGGCAATACAATGAGCAGTTCTTC.

The rearrangement joins TRBV6-6 to TRBJ2-3, with 7 nucleotides matching TRBD2. V was clipped by 2 bases and J by 2 bases; unmatched bases: 7. CDR3 length: 16 amino acids. Looked up from germline, CDR1 is MNHNY and CDR2 is SVGAGI (reference sequence). The CDR3 DNA reads TGTGCCAGCAGTTACATTCTAGCGGAGGTCACAGATACGCAGTATTTT. Encoded protein: CASSYILAEVTDTQYF.

The V gene is TRBV7-2, the J gene TRBJ2-6; D remains unclear. The CDR3 extends over 15 amino acids. In germline, CDR1 is SGHTA, CDR2 FQGNSA. Trimming left V 5 bases short and J 0 bases short, with 8 bases between. CDR3 sequence (DNA): TGTGCCAGCAGCCAATCTAGCTCTGGGGCCAACGTCCTGACTTTC. This gives the protein CASSQSSSGANVLTF.

V is TRBV9 and J is TRBJ2-7; 7 nucleotides align to TRBD2. CDR3 size: 12 residues. Germline assignment: CDR1 SGDLS and CDR2 YYNGEE. V trimming: 6 bases; J trimming: 3 bases; junction bases outside the gene matches: 3. The CDR3 region is CASIRDYYEQYF. The CDR3, as DNA: TGTGCCAGCATCCGGGACTACTACGAGCAGTACTTC.

This clone was picked up a small number of times. The rearrangement joins TRBV7-2 to TRBJ1-2, with D perhaps matching TRBD1 (6 bases). The CDR3 contains 15 residues. Germline CDR1 is SGHTA and CDR2 is FQGNSA. Trimming stripped 1 base from V and 7 bases from J, with 16 bases between. The CDR3 region has the DNA TGTGCCAGCAGCTTAGGGACAGCTTCGGGACGTGGCTACACCTTC. Amino acids: CASSLGTASGRGYTF.

The chain uses TRBV29-1 and TRBJ2-3; D is ambiguous. Germline V lookup: CDR1 SQVTM, CDR2 ANQGSEA. Between the trimmed V and J ends, which lost 7 bases and 0 bases, there was a span of 11 bases. The CDR3 length is 13 residues. The CDR3 is CSATCQSTDTQYF. The CDR3 DNA reads TGCAGCGCTACCTGCCAGAGCACAGATACGCAGTATTTT.

This clone was found a few times. This chain joins TRBV6-2 or TRBV6-3 and TRBJ2-7, with 7 bases matching TRBD2. CDR3 size: 15 residues. J gave up 0 bases and V 1 base, and 3 bases lay outside the gene matches. Germline CDR1 is MNHEY and CDR2 is SVGEGT. The CDR3 sequence: CASSYYGGYSYEQYF. In DNA, the CDR3 is TGTGCCAGCAGTTACTACGGGGGGTACTCCTACGAGCAGTACTTC.

The J gene is TRBJ2-5, the V gene TRBV6-4, with D unclear. CDR3 size: 13 residues. V lost 4 bases, J lost 4 bases, and 10 bases lay in between. From germline, CDR1 is MRHNA and CDR2 SNTAGT. CDR3 residues: CASSVNELETQYF. CDR3 nucleotides: TGTGCCAGCAGTGTTAATGAACTAGAGACCCAGTACTTC.

The chain combines TRBV14 with TRBJ1-2; D not resolved. The V end lost 0 bases, the J end lost 6 bases, and 11 bases lay between the germline ends. Germline CDR1 and CDR2: SGHDN and FVKESK. CDR3 length: 14 amino acids. DNA of the CDR3: TGTGCCAGCAGCCAAGAGCAGTCTGGAGATGGCTACACCTTC. Encoded protein: CASSQEQSGDGYTF.

CDR3 sequence: CASSERWKFTEAFF. In DNA, the CDR3 is TGTGCCAGCAGCGAGAGGTGGAAGTTCACTGAAGCTTTCTTT. The chain is built from TRBV13 and TRBJ1-1; D not resolved. CDR3 length: 14 residues. From germline, CDR1 is PRHDT and CDR2 FYEKMQ (reference sequence). Trimming removed 5 bases from V and 4 bases from J, with 14 bases in between.

The chain joins TRBV6-1 to TRBJ2-4; no reliable D call. The V gene's germline CDR1 is MNHNS and CDR2 SASEGT. V lost 1 base, J lost 6 bases, and 7 bases lay in between. This CDR3 region has 13 residues. The CDR3 spells CASSEVSGNIQYF. The CDR3 bases are TGTGCCAGCAGTGAAGTGTCAGGAAACATTCAGTACTTC.

This clone occurred once. The V and J genes are TRBV19 and TRBJ2-1, with D perhaps matching TRBD1 (5 bases). Between the trimmed V and J ends, which lost 6 bases and 1 base, there was a span of 10 bases. CDR3 length: 14 amino acids. From germline, CDR1 is LNHDA and CDR2 SQIVND (reference sequence). The CDR3 bases are TGTGCCAGTAGCACAGGCTATTCCTACAATGAGCAGTTCTTC. Its protein is CASSTGYSYNEQFF.

The genes are TRBV2 and TRBJ1-1; maybe TRBD1 (6 bases). Germline lookup yields CDR1 SNHLY and CDR2 FYNNEI. The CDR3 extends over 14 amino acids. Trimming left V 7 bases short and J 6 bases short, with 18 bases between. CDR3 amino acids: CASKGSLAGAEAFF. The DNA of the CDR3 is TGTGCCAGCAAAGGGAGTCTGGCAGGGGCTGAAGCTTTCTTT.

The chain recombines TRBV24-1 with TRBJ1-6; the D is unclear. Between the trimmed V and J ends, which lost 4 bases and 10 bases, there was a span of 10 bases. The CDR3 is made up of 13 amino acids. Germline CDR1 is KGHDR and CDR2 is SFDVKD. CDR3 DNA: TGTGCCACCAGTGACCATGGAGGCTCACCCCTCCACTTT. It yields the protein CATSDHGGSPLHF.

Written as DNA, the CDR3 is TGTGCCACCAGTGAGATGGGACTAGCGTCAGATACGCAGTATTTT. It specifies CATSEMGLASDTQYF. The chain is built from TRBV24-1 and TRBJ2-3, with TRBD2 matching over 10 bases. Trimming at V came to 4 bases and at J to 4 bases, leaving 4 bases not matched to a gene. CDR3 size: 15 residues. Per germline, CDR1 KGHDR and CDR2 SFDVKD.

The DNA of the CDR3 is TGTGCCAGCAGCGACAGCCCCGGGAGAGGTGCTGGGGAGCAGTACTTC. Encoded protein: CASSDSPGRGAGEQYF. V gene TRBV14 combines with J gene TRBJ2-7; a possible D gene is TRBD2 (6 bases). V lost 5 bases and J 7 bases, leaving 24 bases between the germline ends. CDR3 length: 16 amino acids. The germline V gene has CDR1 SGHDN and CDR2 FVKESK.

The chain carries TRBV6-6 and TRBJ1-2; D is undetermined. Germline CDR1 MNHNY, CDR2 SVGAGI (reference sequence). The CDR3 has 12 residues. Trimming stripped 4 bases from V and 8 bases from J, with 11 bases between. CDR3 in amino acids: CASSSTVYGYTF. CDR3 sequence (DNA): TGTGCCAGCAGTTCAACAGTATACGGCTACACCTTC.